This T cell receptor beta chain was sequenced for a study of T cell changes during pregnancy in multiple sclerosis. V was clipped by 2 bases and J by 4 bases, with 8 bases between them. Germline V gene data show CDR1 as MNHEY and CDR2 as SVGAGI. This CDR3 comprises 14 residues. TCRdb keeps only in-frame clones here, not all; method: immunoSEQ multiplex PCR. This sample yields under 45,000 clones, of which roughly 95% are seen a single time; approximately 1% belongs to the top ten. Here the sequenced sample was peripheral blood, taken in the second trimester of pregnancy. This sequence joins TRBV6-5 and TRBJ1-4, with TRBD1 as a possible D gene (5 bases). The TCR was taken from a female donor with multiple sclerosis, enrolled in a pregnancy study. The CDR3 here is CASSYGAINEKLFF. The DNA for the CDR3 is TGTGCCAGCAGTTACGGGGCCATTAATGAAAAACTGTTTTTT.